This T cell receptor beta chain came from a study of blood T cells in healthy people across ages. Study-wide points: Strong correlation existed between TCR beta diversity and naive T cell percentage.

The length of the CDR3 is 13 residues. V was pared by 6 bases and J by 5 bases, with 7 bases of the junction left unmatched. Germline CDR1 WNHNN, CDR2 SYGVQD (reference sequence). Next came a second PCR, run for roughly 6 to 11 cycles, which used a sample-barcoded 5' primer along with a J-beta primer mix. A single record per CDR3 protein comes from TCRdb applying MiXCR to the 5' RACE reads. The sample comprises 1.5 million to 2 million distinct CDR3 sequences, about 50% of which are singletons, and roughly 2.1% rests with the top ten. About this clonotype itself: Its antigen is as yet unknown.

Sequenced input: blood. This receptor was obtained from a middle-aged woman in good health. The chain couples TRBV10-1 to TRBJ2-7; 7 bases map to TRBD1. In nucleotides, the CDR3 is TGCGCCAGCAGCGACAGGGATACGGACGAGCAGTACTTC. It encodes CASSDRDTDEQYF.